Below, 25 T cell receptor beta chains from the same sample are listed, as sequenced in a study of cytomegalovirus exposure and HLA in healthy donors (dated by TCRdb to the late 2010s). Library prep was done by the immunoSEQ multiplex PCR assay. For the multiplex PCR, a mixture combining 60 forward primers for TCR Vbeta segments and 13 reverse primers for TCR Jbeta segments was used. TCRdb mirrors the immuneACCESS table, restricted to in-frame sequences. Some clones are absent from its copies; in checked studies, under half trace to an unresolved V gene, and the reason for the others is unknown. The sample's records list 170,000 or so clones. The ten largest clones add up to approximately 2% of the sample. The sequencing sample was made of PBMCs. All receptors derive from a man under 40 in good health and CMV-seronegative.

The V call is TRBV7-9, the J call TRBJ2-7; a weak D match, TRBD1 (7 bases). The CDR3 consists of 14 residues. Trimming removed 5 bases from V and 2 bases from J, with 13 bases in between. Germline V lookup: CDR1 SEHNR, CDR2 FQNEAQ (reference sequence). CDR3 in DNA: TGTGCCAGCAGCCGTCAGGGGGGCCCCTACGAGCAGTACTTC. Translating gives CASSRQGGPYEQYF.

The chain carries TRBV25-1 and TRBJ1-2; D is undetermined. From germline, CDR1 is MGHDK and CDR2 SYGVNS. The CDR3 contains 12 residues. Trimming left V 2 bases short and J 8 bases short, with 9 bases between. The CDR3 DNA sequence: TGTGCCAGCAGTGAAAGATCAGGAGGCTACACCTTC. Its protein product is CASSERSGGYTF.

This rearrangement joins TRBV28 to TRBJ2-7; 7 bases match TRBD1. This CDR3 has 15 residues. Trimming took 6 bases from V and 0 from J; bases not matched to a gene: 8. In germline, CDR1 is MDHEN, CDR2 SYDVKM. CDR3 DNA: TGTGCCAGCAGCCCCGGGACAGCGAACTCCTACGAGCAGTACTTC. It encodes CASSPGTANSYEQYF.

The V gene is TRBV5-3, the J gene TRBJ2-1; TRBD2 matches at 9 bases. TRBV5-3 is recorded as an ORF, its role being uncertain. The ends lost 0 bases at V and 5 bases at J; junction bases unmatched: 6. This CDR3 has 16 residues. The CDR3 nucleotides read TGTGCCAGAAGCTTGGTGGCGACTAGCGGCGACAATGAGCAGTTCTTC. It encodes CARSLVATSGDNEQFF.

The genes are TRBV27 and TRBJ1-4; maybe TRBD1 (6 bases). Germline loops: CDR1 MNHEY, CDR2 SMNVEV (reference sequence). The ends were cut back, 2 bases at V and 2 bases at J, with 15 bases in the middle. The CDR3 has 17 amino acids. The CDR3 DNA reads TGTGCCAGCAGTTTAGATGGGTCAACAGGGACTAATGAAAAACTGTTTTTT. Protein product: CASSLDGSTGTNEKLFF.

The chain uses TRBV9 and TRBJ2-7, with TRBD2 matching 9 bases. The germline gives CDR1 SGDLS, CDR2 YYNGEE. CDR3 size: 15 residues. Trimming took 0 bases from V and 1 from J; bases not matched to a gene: 2. The CDR3, as DNA: TGTGCCAGCAGCGTAGGAAGCGGGGGGTCCTACGAGCAGTACTTC. This sequence encodes CASSVGSGGSYEQYF.

J is TRBJ1-3 and V is TRBV6-5, with TRBD1 identical over 7 bases. V trimming: 7 bases; J trimming: 4 bases; junction bases outside the gene matches: 1. This CDR3 has 12 amino acids. Germline CDR1 is MNHEY and CDR2 is SVGAGI. The CDR3 spells CASKGQGNTIYF. The CDR3 bases are TGTGCCAGCAAGGGACAGGGAAACACCATATATTTT.

The chain couples TRBV5-1 to TRBJ2-7; 9 positions agree with TRBD1. The germline V gene encodes CDR1 SGHRS and CDR2 YFSETQ. The CDR3 has 14 residues. V trimming: 2 bases; J trimming: 2 bases; junction bases outside the gene matches: 2. The CDR3 here is CASSFGTGTYEQYF. The DNA of the CDR3 is TGCGCCAGCAGCTTCGGGACAGGGACCTACGAGCAGTACTTC. Full variable domain (outside the CDR3, taken from reference TRBV5-1 and TRBJ2-7): KAGVTQTPRYLIKTRGQQVTLSCSPISGHRSVSWYQQTPGQGLQFLFEYFSETQRNKGNFPGRFSGRQFSNSRSEMNVSTLELGDSALYLCASSFGTGTYEQYFGPGTRLTVT.

V is TRBV9 and J is TRBJ1-2, with D possibly matching TRBD1 (6 bases). The CDR3 has 15 amino acids. Trimming took off 4 bases at V and 6 bases at J, with 19 bases between the two ends. Looked up from germline, CDR1 is SGDLS and CDR2 is YYNGEE. The CDR3 DNA follows: TGTGCCAGCAGCCCGACCTTGGGCAGGGGAAATGGCTACACCTTC. Residues: CASSPTLGRGNGYTF.

The rearrangement uses TRBV19 and TRBJ2-3; tentative D call: TRBD1 (5 bases). Germline V gene sequence: CDR1 LNHDA, CDR2 SQIVND (reference sequence). The ends were cut back, 3 bases at V and 4 bases at J, with 8 bases in the middle. The CDR3 has 13 amino acids. The CDR3 protein is CASSIRDADTQYF. CDR3 DNA sequence: TGTGCCAGTAGTATCAGGGATGCAGATACGCAGTATTTT.

The chain is built from TRBV7-9 and TRBJ2-1; 15 bases are a match to TRBD2. In germline, CDR1 is SEHNR, CDR2 FQNEAQ (reference sequence). There are 17 residues in the CDR3. After removal of 3 bases from V and 7 bases from J, the junction contained 7 bases not matched to a gene. The CDR3 nucleotides are TGTGCCAGCAGCTTGGCCCCTGGGACTAGCGGGGGGAATGAGCAGTTCTTC. Its translation is CASSLAPGTSGGNEQFF.

V and J are TRBV10-3 and TRBJ1-1; 8 bases map to TRBD1. The CDR3 consists of 14 residues. Germline V gene sequence: CDR1 ENHRY, CDR2 SYGVKD. Trimming took 4 bases from V and 1 from J; bases not matched to a gene: 2. In DNA form, the CDR3 reads TGTGCCATCAGTGGTGGGACAGGGAACACTGAAGCTTTCTTT. Protein sequence: CAISGGTGNTEAFF.

For the CDR3, the DNA is TGTGCCAGCGGCCTCCGGGGTCCCTACGAGCAGTACTTC. Translation: CASGLRGPYEQYF. The chain recombines TRBV7-9 with TRBJ2-7; tentative D call: TRBD2 (5 bases). Deletions cut 8 bases from V and 2 bases from J, with 13 bases between. The CDR3 is made up of 13 amino acids. Germline V lookup: CDR1 SEHNR, CDR2 FQNEAQ (reference sequence).

This chain connects TRBV7-9 to TRBJ2-1; 10 nucleotides line up with TRBD2. This CDR3 comprises 17 residues. J gave up 2 bases and V 5 bases, and 9 bases lay outside the gene matches. Germline loops: CDR1 SEHNR, CDR2 FQNEAQ (reference sequence). The CDR3, as DNA: TGTGCCAGCAGCGCTTCTCTAGCGGGGGCTACCTACAATGAGCAGTTCTTC. This gives the protein CASSASLAGATYNEQFF.

The chain combines TRBV4-3 with TRBJ1-4; the match to TRBD1 covers 7 bases. V dropped 6 bases and J dropped 10; count of bases not matched to a gene: 11. This CDR3 has 14 residues. Germline CDR1 is LGHNA and CDR2 is YSLEER. CDR3 in DNA: TGCGCCAGCAGGCAGACAGGGTTAGAGGGAAAACTGTTTTTT. It specifies CASRQTGLEGKLFF.

In the case of this clone: This CDR3 is also generated by other DNA sequences in the sample. V gene TRBV5-1 combines with J gene TRBJ1-1; possibly TRBD1 for D (5 bases). The CDR3 spans 14 residues. V lost 0 bases to trimming and J lost 5 bases, with 11 bases between them. The germline V gene encodes CDR1 SGHRS and CDR2 YFSETQ. The CDR3 DNA reads TGCGCCAGCAGCTTGGGTCAGGGCGGTACTGAAGCTTTCTTT. Amino acids: CASSLGQGGTEAFF.

A note on this clone: At the DNA level, this CDR3 is encoded by other sequences in the same sample as well. The gene calls are TRBV5-1 and TRBJ2-5; D is unclear. The CDR3 is 11 residues long. Trimming took off 4 bases at V and 2 bases at J, with 3 bases between the two ends. CDR1 is SGHRS and CDR2 is YFSETQ in the germline V gene. CDR3 nucleotide sequence: TGCGCCAGCAGCCTTCAAGAGACCCAGTACTTC. This codes for CASSLQETQYF.

The chain couples TRBV30 to TRBJ1-1; weak D call: TRBD1 (5 bases). V was cut by 0 bases and J by 4 bases, with 21 bases left in between. The CDR3 is 17 amino acids. The germline CDR1 and CDR2 sequences are GTSNPN and SVGIG (reference sequence). CDR3 residues: CAWSVNGRGVWGTEAFF. CDR3 nucleotide sequence: TGTGCCTGGAGTGTAAATGGCCGGGGGGTGTGGGGCACTGAAGCTTTCTTT.

The V gene is TRBV10-3, the J gene TRBJ2-7; 10 bases are shared with TRBD2. J was trimmed by 6 bases and V by 4 bases; bases with no gene match: 6. Germline CDR1 ENHRY, CDR2 SYGVKD. The CDR3 sequence is 14 residues long. The CDR3 nucleotides read TGTGCCATCAGTGTAAGCGGGAGGGAGGGCGAGCAGTACTTC. It specifies CAISVSGREGEQYF.

The CDR3 DNA sequence: TGTGCCAGTAGCCACCTCCAGGGACAGAACAATCAGCCCCAGCATTTT. It codes for CASSHLQGQNNQPQHF. The chain recombines TRBV19 with TRBJ1-5, with TRBD1 matching over 7 bases. This CDR3 comprises 16 residues. Trimming cost V 6 bases and J 3 bases; bases outside gene matches: 11. In germline, CDR1 is LNHDA, CDR2 SQIVND (reference sequence). Variable domain in full (rest from reference TRBV19 and TRBJ1-5): DGGITQSPKYLFRKEGQNVTLSCEQNLNHDAMYWYRQDPGQGLRLIYYSQIVNDFQKGDIAEGYSVSREKKESFPLTVTSAQKNPTAFYLCASSHLQGQNNQPQHFGDGTRLSIL.

The rearrangement links TRBV5-6 to TRBJ2-1; 8 nucleotides align to TRBD2. Germline lookup yields CDR1 SGHDT and CDR2 YYEEEE. V lost 1 base and J lost 4; bases outside the gene matches: 7. The CDR3 has 16 residues. CDR3 region: CASSLRSGRNYNEQFF. The CDR3 region has the DNA TGTGCCAGCAGCTTGAGAAGCGGGAGAAATTACAATGAGCAGTTCTTC.

About this clone itself: The sample carries other DNA sequences with the same CDR3. This chain uses TRBV7-2 with TRBJ1-1; TRBD1 aligns across 11 bases. Germline-derived CDR1 and CDR2 are SGHTA and FQGNSA. The CDR3 spans 14 residues. The junction had 3 bases not matched to a gene; V was cut back by 5 bases and J by 4 bases. This CDR3 is CASSPDRGRTEAFF. The CDR3 bases are TGTGCCAGCAGCCCGGACAGGGGGCGCACTGAAGCTTTCTTT.

The chain combines TRBV7-9 with TRBJ1-6; 7 bases are shared with TRBD1. CDR3 length equals 18 residues. Germline V gives CDR1 SEHNR, CDR2 FQNEAQ (reference sequence). The V segment lost 1 base and the J segment 12 bases; nucleotides outside the gene matches: 18. CDR3 in amino acids: CASSLDYGPGGPRLPLHF. CDR3 nucleotide sequence: TGTGCCAGCAGCTTAGATTACGGGCCAGGGGGTCCACGGCTACCCCTCCACTTT.

The rearrangement uses TRBV5-4 and TRBJ2-7, with TRBD2 matching over 7 bases. V lost 10 bases and J lost 4; bases outside the gene matches: 14. This CDR3 has 14 residues. Germline V gene lookup returns CDR1 SGHNT and CDR2 YYREEE (reference sequence). The CDR3 reads CACGGSSGAYEQYF. The CDR3 coding sequence is TGTGCCTGTGGGGGGTCTAGCGGAGCTTACGAGCAGTACTTC.

The rearrangement links TRBV7-9 to TRBJ2-5; 7 bases line up with TRBD2. Germline V lookup: CDR1 SEHNR, CDR2 FQNEAQ (reference sequence). V gave up 6 bases and J gave up 5 bases; unmatched junction bases: 0. The CDR3 is 11 amino acids. The CDR3 spells CASRAGETQYF. CDR3 DNA: TGTGCCAGCAGAGCGGGGGAGACCCAGTACTTC.